The 32 T cell receptor beta chains in this list originate from one sample, sequenced in a study of blood T cell repertoires in COVID-19. Assay used: immunoSEQ multiplex PCR; TCRdb lists only in-frame clones, some missing. This table has roughly 260,000 clones, about 91% appearing once. Material for sequencing was PBMCs or T cells enriched from blood (not recorded which). The receptors here all came from a woman aged 30 to 39 with acute COVID-19.

The V and J genes are TRBV27 and TRBJ1-4, with D perhaps TRBD1 (5 bases). Germline CDR1 and CDR2: MNHEY and SMNVEV (reference sequence). The CDR3 is made up of 17 amino acids. Between the trimmed V and J ends, which lost 4 bases and 0 bases, there was a span of 15 bases. CDR3 nucleotides: TGTGCCAGCAGTTCCCTAAGAAGGGACTCAACTAATGAAAAACTGTTTTTT. Its translation is CASSSLRRDSTNEKLFF.

This chain connects TRBV10-3 to TRBJ1-3; no clear D gene. The V gene lost 10 bases and the J gene lost 0 bases, with 10 bases spanning the gap. CDR3 size: 13 residues. CDR1 and CDR2 from the germline V gene are ENHRY and SYGVKD. In nucleotides, the CDR3 is TGTGCCACCCTGGGAGGCTCTGGAAACACCATATATTTT. This gives the protein CATLGGSGNTIYF.

This clone appeared a few times. The chain links TRBV5-1 to TRBJ1-6; D may be TRBD1 (5 bases). Germline V gene lookup returns CDR1 SGHRS and CDR2 YFSETQ. Trimming pared 5 bases from V and 0 bases from J, leaving 9 bases between. This CDR3 is 15 amino acids long. DNA for the CDR3: TGCGCCAGCAGTCTGACAGCCTCCTATAATTCACCCCTCCACTTT. This codes for CASSLTASYNSPLHF.

In regard to this clone: This sample also contains other DNA sequences that code for the same CDR3. CDR3 sequence: CASSLGQGADTQYF. DNA for the CDR3: TGCGCCAGCAGCCTGGGACAGGGGGCAGATACGCAGTATTTT. This chain joins TRBV5-1 and TRBJ2-3, with 11 bases that match TRBD1. Germline assignment: CDR1 SGHRS and CDR2 YFSETQ. The CDR3 runs to 14 residues. The V segment lost 4 bases and the J segment 4 bases; nucleotides outside the gene matches: 2.

The rearrangement uses TRBV5-8 and TRBJ1-4; D gene unclear. This CDR3 comprises 18 residues. Germline V gene lookup returns CDR1 SGHTS and CDR2 YDEGEE. Trimming stripped 3 bases from V and 6 bases from J, with 24 bases between. The CDR3 sequence is CASSSTQGSHRGYEKLFF. The CDR3 nucleotides read TGTGCCAGCAGCTCTACCCAAGGCTCTCATCGCGGATATGAAAAACTGTTTTTT.

The rearrangement joins TRBV9 to TRBJ2-6, with no clear D. Trimming cost V 6 bases and J 0 bases, with 7 bases left between them. CDR1 and CDR2 (germline): SGDLS, YYNGEE. This CDR3 spans 14 amino acids. CDR3 sequence: CASTSYSGANVLTF. The CDR3 bases are TGTGCCAGCACAAGCTACTCTGGGGCCAACGTCCTGACTTTC.

The chain recombines TRBV7-8 with TRBJ2-5; D is possibly TRBD2 (5 bases). Looked up from germline, CDR1 is SGHVS and CDR2 is FQNEAQ. The CDR3 loop spans 14 amino acids. V was trimmed by 5 bases and J by 5 bases, leaving 15 bases between them. CDR3 bases: TGTGCCAGCAGCCGAGGTAGGCGGGCCGAGACCCAGTACTTC. This encodes CASSRGRRAETQYF.

A few counts support this clone. J is TRBJ1-5 and V is TRBV6-4; 8 bases match TRBD1. The CDR3 has 19 residues. CDR1 is MRHNA and CDR2 is SNTAGT in the germline V gene. Trimming cost V 0 bases and J 9 bases; bases outside gene matches: 19. The CDR3 DNA is TGTGCCAGCAGTGACTCGAGGCTTAGGGACAGGAGAGCTCAGGCGCCCCAGCATTTT. Translated, it gives CASSDSRLRDRRAQAPQHF.

The chain uses TRBV10-3 and TRBJ2-7; D remains ambiguous. CDR3 length equals 12 residues. From germline, CDR1 is ENHRY and CDR2 SYGVKD. V was cut by 2 bases and J by 4 bases, with 6 bases left in between. The CDR3 DNA follows: TGTGCCATCAGTGAGGAAGCATACGAGCAGTACTTC. It codes for CAISEEAYEQYF.

The rearrangement links TRBV7-9 to TRBJ1-2; 7 nucleotides align to TRBD1. The ends lost 4 bases at V and 7 bases at J; junction bases unmatched: 9. The CDR3 loop spans 14 amino acids. CDR1 and CDR2 (germline): SEHNR, FQNEAQ (reference sequence). The DNA for the CDR3 is TGTGCCAGCAGCTCGGGACAGCCTATAGGTGGCTACACCTTC. Protein sequence: CASSSGQPIGGYTF.

Comment on this clone: The junction and the germline gene differ at one end; a read error may be behind it. V is TRBV27 and J is TRBJ2-3, with 9 bases aligning to TRBD2. The germline CDR1 and CDR2 sequences are MNHEY and SMNVEV (reference sequence). The CDR3 has 12 residues. CDR3 residues: CASRSDSGGGVF. CDR3 sequence (DNA): TGTGCCAGCAGATCCGATAGCGGGGGAGGTGTTTTT.

The chain employs TRBV9 and TRBJ1-2, with D hard to call. CDR1 is SGDLS, CDR2 YYNGEE, per germline. The CDR3 covers 14 residues. The V and J ends lost 0 bases and 4 bases respectively, with 10 bases between them. The chain's CDR3 is CASSVGGGIYGYTF. The CDR3, as DNA: TGTGCCAGCAGCGTAGGAGGAGGAATCTATGGCTACACCTTC. Filled out from reference TRBV9 and TRBJ1-2, the complete variable domain reads DSGVTQTPKHLITATGQRVTLRCSPRSGDLSVYWYQQSLDQGLQFLIQYYNGEERAKGNILERFSAQQFPDLHSELNLSSLELGDSALYFCASSVGGGIYGYTFGSGTRLTVV.

The J gene is TRBJ1-6, the V gene TRBV5-6; 9 bases are shared with TRBD1. From germline, CDR1 is SGHDT and CDR2 YYEEEE. The V and J ends lost 4 bases and 7 bases, in that order; junction bases with no gene match: 3. The CDR3 spans 14 residues. CDR3 sequence: CASSLGQGNSPLHF. The CDR3 coding sequence is TGTGCCAGCAGCCTGGGACAGGGAAATTCACCCCTCCACTTT.

The rearrangement links TRBV13 to TRBJ1-2, with 9 bases aligning to TRBD1. CDR1 PRHDT and CDR2 FYEKMQ come from the germline V gene (reference sequence). This CDR3 is 13 amino acids long. Trimming at V came to 6 bases and at J to 4 bases, leaving 3 bases not matched to a gene. The CDR3 region is CASSSDRGYGYTF. DNA of the CDR3: TGTGCCAGCAGTTCGGACAGGGGCTATGGCTACACCTTC.

The V call is TRBV5-4, the J call TRBJ2-1; no clear D. From germline, CDR1 is SGHNT and CDR2 YYREEE (reference sequence). This CDR3 contains 11 residues. The germline V and J ends were trimmed by 2 bases and 7 bases, with 4 bases remaining between them. The CDR3 nucleotides read TGTGCCAGCAGCTTCAGTAATGAGCAGTTCTTC. Translating gives CASSFSNEQFF.

Comment on this clone: This same CDR3 is encoded by further DNA sequences in the sample. The gene calls are TRBV18 and TRBJ2-5, with TRBD1 matching 9 bases. The CDR3 has 14 amino acids. Germline trimming cut 3 bases from V and 2 bases from J; bases unmatched to any gene: 1. The germline V gene has CDR1 KGHSH and CDR2 LQKENI. CDR3 residues: CASSPGTGQETQYF. The CDR3 bases are TGTGCCAGCTCACCTGGGACAGGGCAAGAGACCCAGTACTTC.

This chain links TRBV27 with TRBJ1-5, with D possibly matching TRBD1 (5 bases). Trimming cost V 3 bases and J 0 bases, with 9 bases left between them. Germline CDR1 is MNHEY and CDR2 is SMNVEV (reference sequence). The CDR3 totals 15 residues. CDR3 DNA sequence: TGTGCCAGCAGTTTCGGGGGTTTTAGCAATCAGCCCCAGCATTTT. Amino acid sequence: CASSFGGFSNQPQHF.

The chain employs TRBV2 and TRBJ1-2; 9 nucleotides match TRBD1. The CDR3 covers 13 residues. V gave up 8 bases and J gave up 8 bases; unmatched junction bases: 9. From germline, CDR1 is SNHLY and CDR2 FYNNEI. As DNA, the CDR3 is TGTGCCAGCTCGGGACAGGGAATAGGAGGCTACACCTTC. Protein: CASSGQGIGGYTF.

The rearrangement joins TRBV6-6 to TRBJ1-1; TRBD1 is a possible D gene (5 bases). The CDR3 runs to 16 residues. V lost 0 bases to trimming and J lost 1 base, with 12 bases between them. Germline V gene lookup returns CDR1 MNHNY and CDR2 SVGAGI (reference sequence). The CDR3, as DNA: TGTGCCAGCAGTTACTCGGTAGGGGCCGAGAACACTGAAGCTTTCTTT. It specifies CASSYSVGAENTEAFF.

The gene calls are TRBV10-3 and TRBJ1-1; the D is unclear. The germline V gene has CDR1 ENHRY and CDR2 SYGVKD. V shed 4 bases and J shed 4 bases, with 7 bases lying between them. This CDR3 spans 12 amino acids. DNA for the CDR3: TGTGCCATCAGTGCTGGGAGCACTGAAGCTTTCTTT. This encodes CAISAGSTEAFF.

This clone occurred a few times. V is TRBV7-2 and J is TRBJ1-2; tentatively, D is TRBD1 (6 bases). The CDR3 consists of 13 residues. Per germline, CDR1 SGHTA and CDR2 FQGNSA. The V and J ends lost 10 bases and 4 bases respectively, with 16 bases between them. CDR3 in DNA: TGTGCCACCAAAAGGGACATCACCTATGGCTACACCTTC. This translates into CATKRDITYGYTF.

The chain has TRBV6-4 and TRBJ1-1, with D perhaps TRBD1 (5 bases). Trimming left V 2 bases short and J 2 bases short, with 6 bases between. There are 13 residues in the CDR3. CDR1 MRHNA and CDR2 SNTAGT come from the germline V gene. The CDR3: CASSDRGNTEAFF. CDR3 nucleotide sequence: TGTGCCAGCAGTGACAGGGGCAACACTGAAGCTTTCTTT.

This sequence joins TRBV4-1 and TRBJ2-2; TRBD2 matches 10 bases. J lost 6 bases, V lost 4 bases, and 8 bases had no gene match. CDR3 length equals 16 residues. CDR1 is MGHRA and CDR2 is YSYEKL in the germline V gene. The CDR3 DNA reads TGCGCCAGCAGCCGGGGAAAAGCGGGGGGGCCCGGGGAGCTGTTTTTT. Residues: CASSRGKAGGPGELFF.

A single count supports this clone. J is TRBJ2-3 and V is TRBV15; 11 nucleotides match TRBD2. This CDR3 contains 20 residues. The germline gives CDR1 LNHNV, CDR2 YYDKDF (reference sequence). V gave up 5 bases and J gave up 0 bases; unmatched junction bases: 16. The CDR3 sequence: CATSLPEVTSGDTSTDTQYF. CDR3 DNA: TGTGCCACCAGCCTCCCAGAGGTGACTAGCGGGGACACTAGCACAGATACGCAGTATTTT.

This chain links TRBV9 with TRBJ2-7; D gene uncertain. V shed 4 bases and J shed 2 bases, with 7 bases lying between them. This CDR3 region has 12 residues. Germline V CDR1 and CDR2: SGDLS, YYNGEE. The CDR3 DNA is TGTGCCAGCAGCCCCCGGGCCTACGAGCAGTACTTC. It codes for CASSPRAYEQYF.

The chain couples TRBV4-2 to TRBJ1-2; D not resolved. This CDR3 contains 14 residues. Trimming pared 0 bases from V and 8 bases from J, leaving 13 bases between. Germline CDR1 LGHNA, CDR2 YNFKEQ. Written as DNA, the CDR3 is TGTGCCAGCAGCCAAGATCTGGCCAGGCCGGGCTACACCTTC. Translated, it gives CASSQDLARPGYTF.

Worth noting for this clone: The same CDR3 also results from other DNA sequences found in this sample. V gene TRBV30 combines with J gene TRBJ1-1, with D unclear. CDR1 is GTSNPN, CDR2 SVGIG, per germline (reference sequence). Trimming took 2 bases from V and 2 from J, leaving 6 bases between them. This CDR3 is built from 12 residues. The CDR3 protein is CAWSLGNTEAFF. The CDR3 DNA reads as TGTGCCTGGAGTTTGGGCAACACTGAAGCTTTCTTT.

The rearrangement links TRBV15 to TRBJ2-7, with 8 bases identical to TRBD1. Germline CDR1 LNHNV, CDR2 YYDKDF (reference sequence). J was trimmed by 0 bases and V by 1 base; bases with no gene match: 5. This CDR3 has 16 residues. The CDR3 is CATSRAQGASSYEQYF. In DNA form, the CDR3 reads TGTGCCACCAGCAGAGCGCAGGGGGCATCCTCCTACGAGCAGTACTTC.

The chain links TRBV12-3 or TRBV12-4 to TRBJ2-7, with 8 positions matching TRBD1. With V trimmed by 2 bases and J by 6 bases, 3 bases remained unmatched. The CDR3 runs 13 residues. The CDR3 loop is CASSLQQGGEQYF. DNA of the CDR3: TGTGCCAGCAGTTTACAACAGGGGGGCGAGCAGTACTTC.

The chain links TRBV5-4 to TRBJ1-2, with 9 bases that match TRBD1. The V gene end was trimmed by 4 bases and the J gene end by 9 bases; junction bases not matched to a gene: 10. The CDR3 loop spans 14 amino acids. Germline CDR1 reads SGHNT; CDR2 reads YYREEE (reference sequence). The CDR3 spells CASSHAGTGFSYTF. DNA for the CDR3: TGTGCCAGCAGCCACGCCGGGACAGGGTTTAGCTACACCTTC.

The chain has TRBV3-1 (or the pseudogene TRBV3-2) and TRBJ2-5; D is unresolved. The CDR3 is made up of 14 amino acids. CDR1 and CDR2 from the germline V gene are LGHDT and YNNKEL (reference sequence). Trimming took 1 base from V and 6 from J, leaving 12 bases between them. The CDR3 loop is CASSQVTAVKTQYF. The CDR3 bases are TGTGCCAGCAGCCAAGTGACTGCAGTGAAGACCCAGTACTTC.

The chain couples TRBV29-1 to TRBJ1-2; no reliable D call. The V end lost 4 bases, the J end lost 10 bases, and 19 bases lay between the germline ends. This CDR3 spans 13 amino acids. Germline-derived CDR1 and CDR2 are SQVTM and ANQGSEA. The CDR3 DNA sequence: TGCAGCGTTGTGGGTTTGCAGCGAGGTGACTACACCTTC. Its translation: CSVVGLQRGDYTF.